The 6 T cell receptor beta chains below all came from one sample that was sequenced in a study of early T cells in non-severe SARS-CoV-2 infection. MiXCR, applied by TCRdb to the 5' RACE reads, yields one record per CDR3 protein. The sample includes 98,000 or so distinct CDR3 sequences, 9% to 14% of them seen just once. Sample: whole blood. Receptors were obtained from an adult who was a healthcare worker with PCR-confirmed SARS-CoV-2 infection or an uninfected control (not recorded which).

Comments on this clonotype: One end of the junction does not line up with germline, which may come from a read error. The chain recombines TRBV27 with TRBJ2-4; TRBD2 agrees at 9 bases. Germline CDR1 is MNHEY and CDR2 is SMNVEV (reference sequence). The CDR3 is made up of 18 amino acids. CDR3 protein: CASSRRGGQQIAKSIQYF. In DNA, the CDR3 is TGTGCCAGCAGTAGGCGGGGGGGCCAGCAGATAGCCAAAAGCATTCAGTACTTC.

In its sample, this clonotype was seen many times. The chain couples TRBV30 to TRBJ2-1, with 7 positions matching TRBD1. The CDR3 has 13 amino acids. Germline CDR1 GTSNPN, CDR2 SVGIG (reference sequence). The J segment lost 3 bases and the V segment lost 3 bases, leaving 2 bases of the junction unmatched. The CDR3 DNA is TGTGCCTGGAGCCGGGACAGCTACAATGAGCAGTTCTTC. The encoded protein is CAWSRDSYNEQFF.

V is TRBV5-1 and J is TRBJ1-2, with D maybe TRBD1 (6 bases). The ends were cut back, 0 bases at V and 4 bases at J, with 13 bases in the middle. The CDR3 covers 15 residues. In germline, CDR1 is SGHRS, CDR2 YFSETQ. CDR3 residues: CASSLVQGGGYGYTF. The DNA of the CDR3 is TGCGCCAGCAGCTTGGTACAGGGAGGAGGCTATGGCTACACCTTC.

This clonotype was recorded a few times. This chain uses TRBV14 with TRBJ2-7; D not resolved. The CDR3 runs 15 residues. V gave up 1 base and J gave up 5 bases, with 15 bases separating them. Germline V CDR1 and CDR2: SGHDN, FVKESK. Written as DNA, the CDR3 is TGTGCCAGCAGCCAAGTCCTCGTGGGTATTGACGAGCAGTACTTC. The encoded protein is CASSQVLVGIDEQYF.

The chain joins TRBV12-5 to TRBJ1-3; D is unclear. The CDR3 sequence is 17 residues long. The V gene lost 2 bases and the J gene lost 0 bases, with 14 bases spanning the gap. Looked up from germline, CDR1 is LGHNT and CDR2 is FRNRAP. CDR3 sequence (DNA): TGTGCTAGTGGTTTGCCCAATGTGCCGTCCTCTGGAAACACCATATATTTT. It encodes CASGLPNVPSSGNTIYF.

This clonotype was found a few times. The CDR3 DNA sequence: TGTGCCAGCAGTAAACGGAGCGCGGGGGGCTCCTACAATGAGCAGTTCTTC. Translating gives CASSKRSAGGSYNEQFF. This chain uses TRBV11-3 with TRBJ2-1; 8 bases are a match to TRBD2. Germline V CDR1 and CDR2: SGHNT, YENEEA. V trimming: 6 bases; J trimming: 0 bases; junction bases outside the gene matches: 10. This CDR3 has 17 amino acids.